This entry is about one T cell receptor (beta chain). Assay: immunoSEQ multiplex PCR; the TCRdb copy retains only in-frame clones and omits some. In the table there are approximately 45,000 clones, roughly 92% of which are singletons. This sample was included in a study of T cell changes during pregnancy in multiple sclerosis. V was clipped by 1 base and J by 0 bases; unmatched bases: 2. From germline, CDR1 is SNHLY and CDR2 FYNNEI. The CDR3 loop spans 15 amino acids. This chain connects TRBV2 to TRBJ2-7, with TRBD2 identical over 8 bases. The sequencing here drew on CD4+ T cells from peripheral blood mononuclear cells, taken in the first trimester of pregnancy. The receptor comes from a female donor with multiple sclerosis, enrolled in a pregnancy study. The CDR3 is CASSEETSASYEQYF. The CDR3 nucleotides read TGTGCCAGCAGTGAAGAGACTAGCGCCTCCTACGAGCAGTACTTC.